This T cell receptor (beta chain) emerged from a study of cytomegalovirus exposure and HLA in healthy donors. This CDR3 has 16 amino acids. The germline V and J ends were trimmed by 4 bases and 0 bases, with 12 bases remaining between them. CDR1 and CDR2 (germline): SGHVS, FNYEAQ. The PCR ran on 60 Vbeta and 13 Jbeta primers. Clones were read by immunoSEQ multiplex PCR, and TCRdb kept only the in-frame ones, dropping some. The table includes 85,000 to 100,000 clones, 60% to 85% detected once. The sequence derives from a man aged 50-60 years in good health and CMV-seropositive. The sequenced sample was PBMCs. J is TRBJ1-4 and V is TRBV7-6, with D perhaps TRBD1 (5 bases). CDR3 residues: CASSWGEGSTNEKLFF. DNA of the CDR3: TGTGCCAGCAGCTGGGGGGAGGGCTCAACTAATGAAAAACTGTTTTTT.